A single sample is the source of the 20 T cell receptor beta chains below, sequenced in a study of blood T cell repertoires in COVID-19. The table came from immunoSEQ multiplex PCR; TCRdb's copy has only in-frame clones and leaves some out. The table has over 55,000 clones, 70% to 90% seen once. Sequencing was carried out using peripheral blood. Receptor source: a woman aged 80 or over with acute or convalescent COVID-19.

The chain couples TRBV9 to TRBJ2-3; perhaps TRBD2 as D (5 bases). Per the germline V gene, CDR1 is SGDLS and CDR2 is YYNGEE. The V gene lost 4 bases and the J gene lost 6 bases, with 18 bases spanning the gap. This CDR3 has 15 residues. CDR3 residues: CASSPPGVRLDTQYF. DNA of the CDR3: TGTGCCAGCAGCCCCCCCGGGGTGCGCTTGGATACGCAGTATTTT.

This chain connects TRBV9 to TRBJ1-1; 9 bases align to TRBD1. V was pared by 4 bases and J by 9 bases, with 7 bases of the junction left unmatched. This CDR3 is 13 amino acids long. Germline V gene lookup returns CDR1 SGDLS and CDR2 YYNGEE. CDR3 amino acids: CASSPQTGGKAFF. CDR3 sequence (DNA): TGTGCCAGCAGCCCCCAGACAGGGGGTAAAGCTTTCTTT. Together with reference TRBV9 and TRBJ1-1, the CDR3 gives the full variable domain: DSGVTQTPKHLITATGQRVTLRCSPRSGDLSVYWYQQSLDQGLQFLIQYYNGEERAKGNILERFSAQQFPDLHSELNLSSLELGDSALYFCASSPQTGGKAFFGQGTRLTVV.

The genes are TRBV11-3 and TRBJ2-3; 8 bases align to TRBD2. The CDR3 extends over 16 amino acids. The ends lost 0 bases at V and 3 bases at J; junction bases unmatched: 5. Per the germline V gene, CDR1 is SGHNT and CDR2 is YENEEA. CDR3 nucleotide sequence: TGTGCCAGCAGCTTAGATCTTCGGGAGGGAACAGATACGCAGTATTTT. This gives the protein CASSLDLREGTDTQYF.

The chain has TRBV2 and TRBJ1-6; a possible D gene is TRBD1 (6 bases). The length of the CDR3 is 13 residues. V was trimmed by 8 bases and J by 5 bases, leaving 10 bases between them. Germline-derived CDR1 and CDR2 are SNHLY and FYNNEI. CDR3 amino acids: CASRTVNNSPLHF. CDR3 nucleotides: TGTGCCAGCCGGACAGTTAATAATTCACCCCTCCACTTT.

V usage is TRBV6-6 and J usage is TRBJ2-1; D is perhaps TRBD2 (6 bases). This CDR3 has 12 amino acids. The V end was cut by 4 bases, the J end by 15 bases, with 16 bases between. The germline V gene has CDR1 MNHNY and CDR2 SVGAGI (reference sequence). CDR3 nucleotide sequence: TGTGCCAGCAGTTCCGGAGGGATGGCGGTGTTCTTC. This gives the protein CASSSGGMAVFF.

V is TRBV15 and J is TRBJ2-7; perhaps TRBD1 as D (6 bases). The CDR3 has 14 amino acids. The germline V gene has CDR1 LNHNV and CDR2 YYDKDF (reference sequence). The V gene lost 0 bases and the J gene lost 2 bases, with 8 bases spanning the gap. The CDR3, as DNA: TGTGCCACCAGCAGAGATCAGGGGCCCTACGAGCAGTACTTC. The encoded protein is CATSRDQGPYEQYF.

The rearrangement uses TRBV5-5 and TRBJ2-1, with TRBD2 identical over 7 bases. Germline V gene lookup returns CDR1 SGHKS and CDR2 YYEKEE (reference sequence). The CDR3 is 16 amino acids. Losses at the gene ends were 4 bases for V and 1 base for J; bases not matched to a gene: 8. The CDR3 loop is CASSREEDSSYNEQFF. As DNA, the CDR3 is TGTGCCAGCAGCCGGGAGGAGGACTCATCCTACAATGAGCAGTTCTTC.

The chain is built from TRBV7-2 and TRBJ1-2, with TRBD1 matching 7 bases. The germline V gene encodes CDR1 SGHTA and CDR2 FQGNSA. V was pared by 1 base and J by 0 bases, with 2 bases of the junction left unmatched. The CDR3 consists of 15 residues. The DNA for the CDR3 is TGTGCCAGCAGCTTAGGGACAGGTACTAACTATGGCTACACCTTC. It yields the protein CASSLGTGTNYGYTF.

This chain uses TRBV30 with TRBJ1-2, with 8 bases that match TRBD1. Germline V gene lookup returns CDR1 GTSNPN and CDR2 SVGIG (reference sequence). V was clipped by 5 bases and J by 11 bases; unmatched bases: 16. The CDR3 is made up of 14 amino acids. CDR3 in DNA: TGTGCCTGGGGATTTTCCCCCGCACAGGGGGTTTACACCTTC. It codes for CAWGFSPAQGVYTF.

The rearrangement links TRBV4-2 to TRBJ1-1; D is unclear. V dropped 0 bases and J dropped 4 bases, with 9 bases sitting between them. The CDR3 covers 14 residues. Germline V gene data show CDR1 as LGHNA and CDR2 as YNFKEQ. The CDR3 loop is CASSQELGGTEAFF. The CDR3 DNA is TGTGCCAGCAGCCAAGAGTTAGGAGGCACTGAAGCTTTCTTT.

This clone appeared a single time. This rearrangement joins TRBV20-1 to TRBJ1-3; D perhaps matches TRBD1 (5 bases). Germline CDR1 reads DFQATT; CDR2 reads SNEGSKA (reference sequence). The CDR3 spans 11 residues. Trimming removed 0 bases at V and 11 bases at J, with 8 bases between. The CDR3 loop reads CSARDLGAIYF. CDR3 nucleotide sequence: TGCAGTGCTAGAGATTTAGGGGCCATATATTTT.

The chain carries TRBV27 and TRBJ2-7, with 7 bases lining up with TRBD2. The CDR3 contains 14 residues. Germline CDR1 reads MNHEY; CDR2 reads SMNVEV (reference sequence). Germline trimming cut 6 bases from V and 4 bases from J; bases unmatched to any gene: 9. The CDR3 DNA is TGTGCCAGCAGCGGGGCTAGCGGAGTATACGAGCAGTACTTC. Translating it yields CASSGASGVYEQYF.

This chain connects TRBV18 to TRBJ2-3; D uncertain. The germline CDR1 and CDR2 sequences are KGHSH and LQKENI. V was trimmed by 2 bases and J by 4 bases, leaving 10 bases between them. The CDR3 is made up of 14 amino acids. CDR3 protein: CASSPDAFADTQYF. CDR3 bases: TGTGCCAGCTCACCAGATGCGTTTGCAGATACGCAGTATTTT.

The chain uses TRBV5-5 and TRBJ2-4; 7 bases agree with TRBD1. Germline CDR1 and CDR2: SGHKS and YYEKEE (reference sequence). CDR3 length: 16 residues. V lost 2 bases, J lost 0 bases, and 5 bases stayed unmatched. This chain's CDR3 is CASSFTGVGAKNIQYF. The DNA of the CDR3 is TGTGCCAGCAGCTTTACAGGGGTGGGAGCCAAAAACATTCAGTACTTC.

The chain employs TRBV5-1 and TRBJ2-3; maybe TRBD1 (7 bases). The CDR3 extends over 15 amino acids. Trimming cost V 4 bases and J 4 bases, with 16 bases left between them. In germline, CDR1 is SGHRS, CDR2 YFSETQ. The CDR3 DNA reads as TGCGCCAGCAGCCTGGGGCAGGGGGGAGCAGATACGCAGTATTTT. Its translation: CASSLGQGGADTQYF.

J is TRBJ1-1 and V is TRBV6-7; D remains unclear. TRBV6-7 is given ORF status, its function remaining uncertain. V was pared by 8 bases and J by 1 base, with 14 bases between. CDR3 length: 14 amino acids. The CDR3 DNA reads as TGTGCCAGCCCGGAGTGGCAAGAGAACACTGAAGCTTTCTTT. Encoded protein: CASPEWQENTEAFF.

The chain links TRBV7-2 to TRBJ1-3; TRBD1 matches 9 bases. J gave up 2 bases and V 1 base, and 9 bases lay outside the gene matches. The germline V gene encodes CDR1 SGHTA and CDR2 FQGNSA. CDR3 size: 18 residues. CDR3 residues: CASSLVRTGVGPGNTIYF. The DNA of the CDR3 is TGTGCCAGCAGCTTAGTGAGGACAGGGGTAGGCCCTGGAAACACCATATATTTT.

The chain combines TRBV27 with TRBJ2-1; D is unclear. The germline V gene has CDR1 MNHEY and CDR2 SMNVEV (reference sequence). V lost 5 bases, J lost 0 bases, and 11 bases lay in between. The CDR3 totals 15 residues. Here the CDR3 DNA reads TGTGCCAGCAGTCTGAGACTGAGCTCCTACAATGAGCAGTTCTTC. Translated: CASSLRLSSYNEQFF.

The V and J genes are TRBV3-1 (or the pseudogene TRBV3-2) and TRBJ2-7, with a tentative D call TRBD2 (5 bases). V lost 6 bases and J 8 bases, leaving 20 bases between the germline ends. This CDR3 has 14 residues. The germline V gene has CDR1 LGHDT and CDR2 YNNKEL (reference sequence). The DNA of the CDR3 is TGTGCCAGCAGTCCAGCGTCGGGGAAGGGAAAGCAGTACTTC. This gives the protein CASSPASGKGKQYF.

The rearrangement links TRBV6-4 to TRBJ1-6; no definite D call. The CDR3 runs 13 residues. Germline V gene lookup returns CDR1 MRHNA and CDR2 SNTAGT. Trimming cost V 2 bases and J 6 bases, with 5 bases left between them. The CDR3 bases are TGTGCCAGCAGTGACAGACTTAATTCACCCCTCCACTTT. Residues: CASSDRLNSPLHF.